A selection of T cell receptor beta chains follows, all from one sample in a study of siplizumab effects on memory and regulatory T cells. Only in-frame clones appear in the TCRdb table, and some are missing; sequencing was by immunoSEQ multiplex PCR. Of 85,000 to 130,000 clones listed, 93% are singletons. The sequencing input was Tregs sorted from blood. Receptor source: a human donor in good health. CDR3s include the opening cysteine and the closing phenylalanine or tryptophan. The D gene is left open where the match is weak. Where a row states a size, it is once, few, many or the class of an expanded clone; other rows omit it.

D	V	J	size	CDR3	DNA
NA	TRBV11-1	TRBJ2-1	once	CASSFTFGGIYNEQFF	TGTGCCAGCAGCTTTACCTTCGGGGGAATCTACAATGAGCAGTTCTTC
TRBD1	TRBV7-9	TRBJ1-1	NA	CASSAHRGPNTEAFF	TGTGCCAGCAGCGCACACAGGGGCCCGAACACTGAAGCTTTCTTT
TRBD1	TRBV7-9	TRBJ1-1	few	CASSLTGFAEAFF	TGTGCCAGCAGCCTGACAGGGTTCGCTGAAGCTTTCTTT
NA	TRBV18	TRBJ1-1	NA	CASSNSGGGTEAFF	TGTGCCAGCTCAAATTCCGGCGGTGGCACTGAAGCTTTCTTT
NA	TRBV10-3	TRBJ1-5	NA	CAISESSGIGQPQHF	TGTGCCATCAGTGAGTCATCAGGGATTGGTCAGCCCCAGCATTTT
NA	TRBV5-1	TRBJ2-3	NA	CASSLAQDADTQYF	TGCGCCAGCAGCTTGGCACAGGACGCAGATACGCAGTATTTT
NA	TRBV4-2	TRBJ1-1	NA	CASSQVGSPKVSLGRVNTEAFF	TGTGCCAGCAGCCAAGTCGGGTCACCGAAGGTTTCTTTGGGCAGAGTGAACACTGAAGCTTTCTTT
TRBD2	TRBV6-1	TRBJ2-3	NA	CASSESSGGFTLPDTQYF	TGTGCCAGCAGTGAGAGTAGCGGGGGGTTTACTTTGCCAGATACGCAGTATTTT
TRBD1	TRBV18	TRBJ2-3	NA	CASSPRTGSMTDTQYF	TGTGCCAGCTCACCCAGGACAGGGTCGATGACAGATACGCAGTATTTT
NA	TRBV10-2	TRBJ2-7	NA	CASSEGGLEQYF	TGCGCCAGCAGTGAGGGTGGTCTAGAGCAGTACTTC
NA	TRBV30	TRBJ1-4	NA	CAWSYVGWGEKLFF	TGTGCCTGGAGCTACGTAGGATGGGGGGAAAAACTGTTTTTT
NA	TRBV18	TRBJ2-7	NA	CASSPRGGGTYEQYF	TGTGCCAGCTCACCCCGAGGAGGGGGCACCTACGAGCAGTACTTC
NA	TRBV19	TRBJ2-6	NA	CASSNSGANVLTF	TGTGCCAGTAGTAACTCTGGGGCCAACGTCCTGACTTTC
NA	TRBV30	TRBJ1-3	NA	CAWSEFPGNTIYF	TGTGCCTGGAGCGAATTTCCTGGAAACACCATATATTTT
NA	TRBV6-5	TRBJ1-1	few	CASWAGGMNTEAFF	TGTGCCAGCTGGGCGGGCGGGATGAACACTGAAGCTTTCTTT
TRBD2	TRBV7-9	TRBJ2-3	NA	CASSLGLAGGNKYTDTQYF	TGTGCCAGCAGCTTAGGTCTAGCGGGGGGGAACAAATACACAGATACGCAGTATTTT
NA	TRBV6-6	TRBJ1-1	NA	CASSWRGGTEAFF	TGTGCCAGCAGTTGGAGGGGGGGAACTGAAGCTTTCTTT
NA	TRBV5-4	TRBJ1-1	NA	CASSLGQVNTEAFF	TGTGCCAGCAGCTTGGGGCAGGTGAACACTGAAGCTTTCTTT
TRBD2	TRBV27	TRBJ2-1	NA	CASSRLTSGDTYNEQFF	TGTGCCAGCAGTCGACTGACTAGCGGGGATACCTACAATGAGCAGTTCTTC
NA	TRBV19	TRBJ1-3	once	CASSIVTPSSGNTIYF	TGTGCCAGTAGTATAGTGACTCCCAGCTCTGGAAACACCATATATTTT
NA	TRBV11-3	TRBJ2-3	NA	CASSPPGDTQYF	TGTGCCAGCAGCCCCCCTGGAGATACGCAGTATTTT
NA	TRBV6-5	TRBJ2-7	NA	CASSHRLRLTYEQYF	TGTGCCAGCAGTCACCGTTTGCGGTTGACCTACGAGCAGTACTTC
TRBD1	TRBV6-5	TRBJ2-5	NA	CASRSGQGRETQYF	TGTGCCAGCAGAAGTGGACAGGGCAGGGAGACCCAGTACTTC
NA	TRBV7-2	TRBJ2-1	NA	CASSLVPPSEQFF	TGTGCCAGCAGCTTAGTTCCCCCCTCTGAGCAGTTCTTC
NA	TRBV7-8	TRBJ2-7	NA	CASSLRTVSYEQYF	TGTGCCAGCAGCTTGCGGACAGTGTCCTACGAGCAGTACTTC
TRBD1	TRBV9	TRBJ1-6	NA	CASSVGQGGNSPLHF	TGTGCCAGCAGCGTGGGACAGGGAGGTAATTCACCCCTCCACTTT
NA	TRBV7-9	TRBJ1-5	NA	CASSPGEQPQHF	TGTGCCAGCAGCCCTGGGGAGCAGCCCCAGCATTTT
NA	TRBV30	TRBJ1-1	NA	CAWGHPNTEAFF	TGTGCCTGGGGACACCCGAACACTGAAGCTTTCTTT
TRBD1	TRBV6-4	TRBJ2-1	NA	CASGTGAEQFF	TGTGCCAGCGGGACAGGGGCTGAGCAGTTCTTC
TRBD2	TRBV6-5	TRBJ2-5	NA	CASRKLAAQETQYF	TGTGCCAGCAGAAAACTAGCGGCTCAAGAGACCCAGTACTTC
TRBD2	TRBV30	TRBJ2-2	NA	CAWRASGTGAGELFF	TGTGCCTGGAGAGCTAGCGGGACCGGCGCCGGGGAGCTGTTTTTT
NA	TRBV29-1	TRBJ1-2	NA	CSVEGQLNYGYTF	TGCAGCGTTGAAGGACAGCTTAACTATGGCTACACCTTC
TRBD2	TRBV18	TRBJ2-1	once	CASSPGGGVEQFF	TGTGCCAGCTCACCAGGCGGGGGGGTTGAGCAGTTCTTC
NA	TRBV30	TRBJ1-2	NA	CAWSVRQGNYGYTF	TGTGCCTGGAGTGTACGGCAGGGTAACTATGGCTACACCTTC
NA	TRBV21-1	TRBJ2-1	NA	CASSKGVSSYNEQFF	TGTGCCAGCAGCAAGGGTGTAAGCTCCTACAATGAGCAGTTCTTC
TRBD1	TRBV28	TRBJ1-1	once	CASSLPPGQGRTEAFF	TGTGCCAGCAGTTTACCCCCCGGACAGGGACGAACTGAAGCTTTCTTT
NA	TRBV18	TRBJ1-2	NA	CASSPGLYGYTF	TGTGCCAGCTCGCCGGGTCTCTATGGCTACACCTTC
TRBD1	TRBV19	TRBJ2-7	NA	CASSLLGQGGEQYF	TGTGCCAGTAGTCTCTTGGGACAGGGAGGCGAGCAGTACTTC
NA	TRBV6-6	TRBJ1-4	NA	CASRPGLLNEKLFF	TGTGCCAGCAGGCCGGGACTTCTTAATGAAAAACTGTTTTTT